The rows below give T cell receptor beta chains drawn from one sample of a study of blood T cell repertoires in COVID-19. Assay used: immunoSEQ multiplex PCR; TCRdb lists only in-frame clones, some missing. Of some 200,000 clones in the sample, approximately 82% are singletons; the top ten hold about 5.5%. The specimen sequenced was PBMCs or T cells enriched from blood (not recorded which). The receptors shown here come from a woman in her sixties or seventies with acute COVID-19. Each CDR3 is given with its conserved first and last residue. D genes are given only for firm matches. A clone size is listed for some rows: how often the clone was seen (once, few, many), or a class if it is expanded.

NA	NA	TRBJ1-4	TRBV28	TGTGCCAGCACCCCTGGAGGGGCGGAGTTTGGAAAACTGTTTTTT	CASTPGGAEFGKLFF
NA	NA	TRBJ1-3	TRBV30	TGTGCCTGCGACTTGTCTGGAAACACCATATATTTT	CACDLSGNTIYF
NA	NA	TRBJ1-1	TRBV12-3/TRBV12-4	TGTGCCAGCACCCTTCTCGGGAACACTGAAGCTTTCTTT	CASTLLGNTEAFF
TRBD1	NA	TRBJ2-3	TRBV7-9	TGTGCCAGCAGCCCGTGGGACAGGAGAAGCACAGATACGCAGTATTTT	CASSPWDRRSTDTQYF
TRBD2	NA	TRBJ2-5	TRBV7-9	TGTGCCAGCAGATTCACTAGCGGGAAGGAGACCCAGTACTTC	CASRFTSGKETQYF
TRBD1	NA	TRBJ1-3	TRBV2	TGTGCCAGCAGCGGTGGGACAGGGGGCGCCGCTTATCGAAACACCATATATTTT	CASSGGTGGAAYRNTIYF
NA	NA	TRBJ1-6	TRBV4-2	TGTGCCAGCAGCCAAGATTCGGGCTCCTATAATTCACCCCTCCACTTT	CASSQDSGSYNSPLHF
NA	once	TRBJ2-1	TRBV5-4	TGTGCCAGCAGCTCCCTAGGGGGAGGGTTTTCCAATGAGCAGTTCTTC	CASSSLGGGFSNEQFF
TRBD2	NA	TRBJ2-5	TRBV18	TGTGCCAGCTCACACGGGGAGGGGTACCAAGAGACCCAGTACTTC	CASSHGEGYQETQYF
NA	NA	TRBJ2-7	TRBV6-2/TRBV6-3	TGTGCCAGCAGTTATCTCAGGGGTACCTACGAGCAGTACTTC	CASSYLRGTYEQYF
NA	once	TRBJ2-3	TRBV28	TGTGCCAGCAGTTTATCCGGGGAAGTGAGGCAGTATTTT	CASSLSGEVRQYF
TRBD1	once	TRBJ1-4	TRBV19	TGTGCCAGTAGTATAGGGGGTGACAGGGGAAAACTGTTTTTT	CASSIGGDRGKLFF
TRBD1	NA	TRBJ1-2	TRBV5-4	TGTGCCAGCAGCTTGGCTAGGGGGCATTATGGCTACACCTTC	CASSLARGHYGYTF
TRBD2	NA	TRBJ2-3	TRBV5-1	TGCGCCAGCAGCTTGCCTAGCGGGGGGGCCGGCACGCAGTATTTT	CASSLPSGGAGTQYF
TRBD2	NA	TRBJ2-3	TRBV4-1	TGCGCCAGCAGCCTGGGGACTAGCGGGGGGGCCAGGGCAGATACGCAGTATTTT	CASSLGTSGGARADTQYF
NA	once	TRBJ1-5	TRBV21-1	TGTGCCAGCAGCAAAGGCCAGTCAGCGGTGGCGGGGAATCAGCCCCAGCATTTT	CASSKGQSAVAGNQPQHF
NA	once	TRBJ2-1	TRBV18	TGTGCCAGCTCACCTCCTCGGCAGGGAGGTAACAATGAGCAGTTCTTC	CASSPPRQGGNNEQFF
NA	NA	TRBJ2-3	TRBV5-4	TGTGCCAGCCAACCACAGGGACCAGATACGCAGTATTTT	CASQPQGPDTQYF